The 25 T cell receptor beta chains presented below share a single source sample, sequenced in a study of shared clonotypes between healthy human individuals. Sequencing was performed with immunoSEQ multiplex PCR; in TCRdb, only in-frame clones are kept and a portion is missing. The sample lists approximately 2,000,000 clones; 85% to 95% were seen once. The sequenced material came from naive CD4+ T cells from PBMCs. Subset given: CD45RA+ positively selected. The source of these receptors is a man in his late teens or twenties in good health. Some clones in this sample may be carry-over from other donors' samples.

This chain uses TRBV19 with TRBJ1-1, with TRBD1 as a possible D gene (6 bases). This CDR3 has 15 amino acids. CDR1 LNHDA and CDR2 SQIVND come from the germline V gene (reference sequence). The V and J ends lost 7 bases and 1 base respectively, with 16 bases between them. The CDR3 loop reads CASIRGGAPNTEAFF. As DNA, the CDR3 is TGTGCCAGTATCCGGGGGGGGGCGCCGAACACTGAAGCTTTCTTT.

The chain couples TRBV14 to TRBJ1-1, with unresolved D. Germline V gene sequence: CDR1 SGHDN, CDR2 FVKESK. Between the trimmed V and J ends, which lost 3 bases and 4 bases, there was a span of 9 bases. The length of the CDR3 is 13 residues. This CDR3 reads CASSHERLTEAFF. The CDR3 DNA reads as TGTGCCAGCAGCCACGAACGGCTCACTGAAGCTTTCTTT.

The V call is TRBV11-2, the J call TRBJ1-2, with no clear D. From germline, CDR1 is SGHAT and CDR2 FQNNGV. The CDR3 contains 13 residues. With 4 bases removed from V and 2 bases from J, the gap between germline ends came to 8 bases. CDR3 loop: CASSSGSNYGYTF. CDR3 DNA sequence: TGTGCCAGCAGCTCCGGGTCCAACTATGGCTACACCTTC.

The gene calls are TRBV28 and TRBJ1-1, with D tentatively TRBD1 (5 bases). Deletions cut 6 bases from V and 3 bases from J, with 14 bases between. This CDR3 has 14 residues. Germline V gene data show CDR1 as MDHEN and CDR2 as SYDVKM. The CDR3 loop reads CASSERRGDTEAFF. The CDR3 bases are TGTGCCAGCAGCGAACGTAGGGGTGACACTGAAGCTTTCTTT.

This sequence joins TRBV10-3 and TRBJ2-7; 9 nucleotides line up with TRBD1. CDR3 length: 14 residues. Germline V gene sequence: CDR1 ENHRY, CDR2 SYGVKD. Unmatched junction bases numbered 1, after V lost 1 base and J lost 3 bases. The CDR3 sequence is CAISEWGQGYEQYF. DNA of the CDR3: TGTGCCATCAGTGAGTGGGGACAGGGCTACGAGCAGTACTTC.

The chain recombines TRBV7-8 with TRBJ2-2; 15 bases map to TRBD2. The ends lost 5 bases at V and 16 bases at J; junction bases unmatched: 5. Germline-derived CDR1 and CDR2 are SGHVS and FQNEAQ. The CDR3 extends over 13 amino acids. CDR3 DNA sequence: TGTGCCAGCAGCCCAGGGACTAGCGGGAGGCGGTTTTTT. Translated: CASSPGTSGRRFF.

This clone was observed a few times. The chain employs TRBV19 and TRBJ1-1; maybe TRBD1 (6 bases). The CDR3 consists of 13 residues. V was cut by 3 bases and J by 6 bases, with 11 bases left in between. From germline, CDR1 is LNHDA and CDR2 SQIVND (reference sequence). For the CDR3, the DNA is TGTGCCAGTAGTATTGGGGGGCTGTCTGAAGCTTTCTTT. Its protein product is CASSIGGLSEAFF.

As regards this clone: One junction end does not reproduce the germline sequence, and a read error may be involved. V and J are TRBV19 and TRBJ2-2, with D tentatively TRBD1 (5 bases). Germline V gene lookup returns CDR1 LNHDA and CDR2 SQIVND (reference sequence). This CDR3 contains 13 residues. CDR3 sequence: CASSVDSAGELFF. The CDR3 DNA is TGTGCCAGTAGTGTAGACAGCGCCGGGGAGCTGTTTTTT. The entire variable domain, with the rest obtained from reference TRBV19 and TRBJ2-2, is as follows: DGGITQSPKYLFRKEGQNVTLSCEQNLNHDAMYWYRQDPGQGLRLIYYSQIVNDFQKGDIAEGYSVSREKKESFPLTVTSAQKNPTAFYLCASSVDSAGELFFGEGSRLTVL.

J is TRBJ2-5 and V is TRBV7-6; 8 positions agree with TRBD1. There are 15 residues in the CDR3. Germline CDR1 reads SGHVS; CDR2 reads FNYEAQ. The ends lost 2 bases at V and 5 bases at J; junction bases unmatched: 7. CDR3 nucleotide sequence: TGTGCCAGCAGCTTATCGGGGACAGGTCGGGAGACCCAGTACTTC. It codes for CASSLSGTGRETQYF.

Concerning this clone: Additional DNA sequences in this sample encode the identical CDR3. The chain has TRBV5-6 and TRBJ2-7; no clear D. This CDR3 is 12 amino acids long. Germline values: CDR1 SGHDT, CDR2 YYEEEE. V gave up 2 bases and J gave up 4 bases, with 7 bases separating them. The CDR3 region is CASSFWGYEQYF. CDR3 DNA sequence: TGTGCCAGCAGCTTCTGGGGATACGAGCAGTACTTC.

In nucleotides, the CDR3 is TGTGCCAGCAGTTTTTTGGGACACAATGAGCAGTTCTTC. Protein sequence: CASSFLGHNEQFF. This rearrangement joins TRBV28 to TRBJ2-1; D assignment may be TRBD1 or TRBD2 (5 bases each). Germline values: CDR1 MDHEN, CDR2 SYDVKM. V was shortened by 3 bases and J by 5 bases, with 8 bases between the two germline ends. The CDR3 covers 13 residues.

This clone was recorded only once. The chain uses TRBV11-2 and TRBJ2-1; 8 nucleotides agree with TRBD2. The length of the CDR3 is 16 residues. Looked up from germline, CDR1 is SGHAT and CDR2 is FQNNGV. V was clipped by 3 bases and J by 6 bases; unmatched bases: 10. CDR3 DNA sequence: TGTGCCAGCAGCTTGTGGACGGGAGGGCCCTTCAATGAGCAGTTCTTC. Translated, it gives CASSLWTGGPFNEQFF. The full variable domain, rest sourced from reference TRBV11-2 and TRBJ2-1, is EAGVAQSPRYKIIEKRQSVAFWCNPISGHATLYWYQQILGQGPKLLIQFQNNGVVDDSQLPKDRFSAERLKGVDSTLKIQPAKLEDSAVYLCASSLWTGGPFNEQFFGPGTRLTVL.

This clone was observed a handful of times. J is TRBJ1-1 and V is TRBV6-1, with D unclear. The CDR3 runs 13 residues. From germline, CDR1 is MNHNS and CDR2 SASEGT. V was pared by 6 bases and J by 1 base, with 9 bases between. CDR3 bases: TGTGCCAGCAGGAGGCAGACGAACACTGAAGCTTTCTTT. As protein: CASRRQTNTEAFF.

In the case of this clone: Other DNA sequences of this sample code for an identical CDR3. The genes are TRBV29-1 and TRBJ2-5; 9 bases fit TRBD1. Trimming removed 6 bases from V and 1 base from J; junction bases left unmatched: 3. The germline CDR1 and CDR2 sequences are SQVTM and ANQGSEA. CDR3 size: 13 residues. CDR3 region: CSVPGQGQETQYF. DNA of the CDR3: TGCAGCGTCCCGGGACAGGGCCAAGAGACCCAGTACTTC. Drawing the rest from reference TRBV29-1 and TRBJ2-5, the complete variable domain is SAVISQKPSRDICQRGTSLTIQCQVDSQVTMMFWYRQQPGQSLTLIATANQGSEATYESGFVIDKFPISRPNLTFSTLTVSNMSPEDSSIYLCSVPGQGQETQYFGPGTRLLVL.

V and J are TRBV9 and TRBJ1-1; D gene uncertain. CDR3 length: 15 residues. Germline CDR1 is SGDLS and CDR2 is YYNGEE. V was clipped by 3 bases and J by 0 bases, with 12 bases between them. The CDR3 region has the DNA TGTGCCAGCAGCGGCCAGCTGAACGTGAACACTGAAGCTTTCTTT. Its protein is CASSGQLNVNTEAFF.

The chain uses TRBV19 and TRBJ2-3, with D hard to call. Germline V gene sequence: CDR1 LNHDA, CDR2 SQIVND (reference sequence). The CDR3 spans 16 residues. Trimming pared 3 bases from V and 2 bases from J, leaving 15 bases between. CDR3 nucleotides: TGTGCCAGTAGTATCTTAGGCCAGGCCTTCACAGATACGCAGTATTTT. Amino acids: CASSILGQAFTDTQYF.

This chain links TRBV11-2 with TRBJ2-5, with D perhaps matching TRBD2 (6 bases). Germline V gives CDR1 SGHAT, CDR2 FQNNGV. Trimming took 4 bases from V and 2 from J, leaving 11 bases between them. The CDR3 spans 14 residues. In DNA, the CDR3 is TGTGCCAGCAGCTCCACGGGACTGCAAGAGACCCAGTACTTC. Encoded protein: CASSSTGLQETQYF.

The chain recombines TRBV6-5 with TRBJ2-7; 10 positions match TRBD2. After removal of 6 bases from V and 4 bases from J, the junction contained 9 bases not matched to a gene. The CDR3 has 15 amino acids. Germline CDR1 is MNHEY and CDR2 is SVGAGI. CDR3 nucleotide sequence: TGTGCCAGCAGCACCAGCGGGAGGGCGAGGTACGAGCAGTACTTC. This sequence encodes CASSTSGRARYEQYF.

The chain recombines TRBV28 with TRBJ2-1; 8 nucleotides line up with TRBD2. V gave up 4 bases and J gave up 4 bases; unmatched junction bases: 6. This CDR3 spans 15 amino acids. The V gene's germline CDR1 is MDHEN and CDR2 SYDVKM. The CDR3 DNA is TGTGCCAGCAGTTCCCTTGGCGGGGGGTACAATGAGCAGTTCTTC. This sequence encodes CASSSLGGGYNEQFF.

Details on this clone: Other DNA sequences within the sample encode an identical CDR3. This chain links TRBV28 with TRBJ1-2; D is uncertain. The CDR3 has 12 amino acids. Trimming took 1 base from V and 6 from J, leaving 6 bases between them. Germline V gene sequence: CDR1 MDHEN, CDR2 SYDVKM. The CDR3 loop is CASSLSGNGYTF. The DNA of the CDR3 is TGTGCCAGCAGTTTATCCGGGAATGGCTACACCTTC.

CDR3 DNA: TGCAGCGTTAAACGAGGGGCAGGGGACCTCTATGGCTACACCTTC. Protein product: CSVKRGAGDLYGYTF. The rearrangement links TRBV29-1 to TRBJ1-2, with D possibly being TRBD1 (6 bases). CDR1 is SQVTM and CDR2 is ANQGSEA in the germline V gene. V lost 5 bases, J lost 4 bases, and 20 bases lay in between. The CDR3 contains 15 residues. Full variable domain (missing parts from reference TRBV29-1 and TRBJ1-2): SAVISQKPSRDICQRGTSLTIQCQVDSQVTMMFWYRQQPGQSLTLIATANQGSEATYESGFVIDKFPISRPNLTFSTLTVSNMSPEDSSIYLCSVKRGAGDLYGYTFGSGTRLTVV.

This chain uses TRBV5-1 with TRBJ1-3; D is unresolved. The V and J ends lost 4 bases and 0 bases respectively, with 11 bases between them. This CDR3 has 15 residues. Germline lookup yields CDR1 SGHRS and CDR2 YFSETQ. The CDR3 DNA sequence: TGCGCCAGCAGCCAAGCCTCGAGCTCTGGAAACACCATATATTTT. It is translated as CASSQASSSGNTIYF.

The genes are TRBV5-6 and TRBJ1-5; D gene ambiguous. The ends were cut back, 0 bases at V and 6 bases at J, with 10 bases in the middle. Germline loops: CDR1 SGHDT, CDR2 YYEEEE. The CDR3 is 14 amino acids. The CDR3 reads CASSLGPVPQPQHF. The CDR3 DNA sequence: TGTGCCAGCAGCTTGGGGCCAGTTCCTCAGCCCCAGCATTTT.

The chain couples TRBV7-2 to TRBJ1-1, with D possibly TRBD1 on 6 matching bases. Germline V gene sequence: CDR1 SGHTA, CDR2 FQGNSA. V lost 5 bases and J 10 bases, leaving 26 bases between the germline ends. The CDR3 extends over 16 amino acids. The CDR3 sequence: CASSTQRSSGGGRAFF. CDR3 coding DNA: TGTGCCAGCAGCACCCAGCGATCATCTGGGGGGGGGCGAGCTTTCTTT. Using reference TRBV7-2 and TRBJ1-1 for the parts outside the CDR3, the full variable domain is GAGVSQSPSNKVTEKGKDVELRCDPISGHTALYWYRQSLGQGLEFLIYFQGNSAPDKSGLPSDRFSAERTGGSVSTLTIQRTQQEDSAVYLCASSTQRSSGGGRAFFGQGTRLTVV.

This chain connects TRBV5-1 to TRBJ2-7, with 9 bases lining up with TRBD1. This CDR3 is built from 15 residues. J was trimmed by 3 bases and V by 2 bases; bases with no gene match: 6. Germline CDR1 SGHRS, CDR2 YFSETQ. The CDR3 loop reads CASSLLSGQGYEQYF. The CDR3 DNA is TGCGCCAGCAGCTTATTATCGGGACAGGGCTACGAGCAGTACTTC.